This T cell receptor (beta chain) was identified in a study of OX40 agonist ivuxolimab in advanced cancers. Study-level background: Every 2 weeks, ivuxolimab was infused into the patients intravenously at between 0.01 and 10 mg/kg.

Study observations and caveats: Averaged across samples, CD8+ T cells carried more expanded clones than CD4+ did. Blood T cells, both CD4+ and CD8+, expanded clonally by week 6 at 0.1 to 3.0 mg/kg.

The protocol was immunoSEQ multiplex PCR, while the TCRdb copy is restricted to in-frame clones and leaves out a portion. The table has 45,000 or so clones, roughly 90% seen once. Germline V gives CDR1 SSHAT, CDR2 FNYEAQ (reference sequence). The CDR3 spans 13 residues. About this clone itself: Its specificity is unknown. One end of the junction is discordant with germline, which a read error may explain.

The sample was CD4+ or CD8+ T cells sorted from blood, taken in a trial of the OX40 agonist ivuxolimab. The sequence came from an adult with an advanced solid tumor such as melanoma, head and neck, liver or kidney cancer. This chain connects TRBV7-7 to TRBJ2-1; a possible D gene is TRBD2 (6 bases). CDR3 residues: CASSPGGLSEQFF. The CDR3 DNA is TGTGCTAGCAGCCCAGGTGGACTATCTGAGCAGTTCTTC.